These T cell receptor beta chains were read from a single sample in a study of identical twins. Using its own MiXCR run on the 5' RACE reads, TCRdb lists one record per CDR3 protein. The data show 350,000 or so distinct CDR3 sequences, 7% to 9.5% seen once. Input material: naive T cells sorted from blood. These receptor sequences come from a woman aged 45-60 years in good health. Both conserved end residues are part of each CDR3. The order of the fields is J gene, clone size, D gene, V gene, CDR3 protein, CDR3 DNA. D genes are given only for firm matches. Part of the rows lack a size; the others show once, few, many or a class for expanded clones.

j_call: TRBJ2-3; clone_size: NA; d_call: TRBD2; v_call: TRBV5-1; cdr3_aa: CASSGSSGSFSPPFPGDTQYF; cdr3_nt: TGCGCCAGCAGCGGATCTAGCGGGAGCTTTTCCCCCCCCTTCCCTGGGGATACGCAGTATTTT
j_call: TRBJ1-1; clone_size: NA; d_call: NA; v_call: TRBV15; cdr3_aa: CATSPKMNTEAFF; cdr3_nt: TGTGCCACCAGCCCGAAAATGAACACTGAAGCTTTCTTT
j_call: TRBJ2-3; clone_size: many; d_call: NA; v_call: TRBV12-3/TRBV12-4; cdr3_aa: CASSTWGYTQYF; cdr3_nt: TGTGCCAGCAGCACCTGGGGATATACGCAGTATTTT
j_call: TRBJ1-1; clone_size: few; d_call: TRBD1; v_call: TRBV24-1; cdr3_aa: CATSDSGGAHTEAFF; cdr3_nt: TGTGCCACCAGTGACTCAGGGGGCGCGCACACTGAAGCTTTCTTT
j_call: TRBJ2-2; clone_size: many; d_call: NA; v_call: TRBV5-6; cdr3_aa: CASSPPGAALNTGELFF; cdr3_nt: TGTGCCAGCAGCCCCCCGGGAGCGGCCCTGAACACCGGGGAGCTGTTTTTT
j_call: TRBJ2-1; clone_size: many; d_call: NA; v_call: TRBV29-1; cdr3_aa: CSVGQAYNEQFF; cdr3_nt: TGCAGCGTTGGACAGGCCTACAATGAGCAGTTCTTC
j_call: TRBJ1-5; clone_size: many; d_call: TRBD1; v_call: TRBV12-3/TRBV12-4; cdr3_aa: CASSSPQGGRRGRQPQHF; cdr3_nt: TGTGCCAGCAGCTCACCGCAGGGGGGGCGCAGGGGACGGCAGCCCCAGCATTTT
j_call: TRBJ1-1; clone_size: few; d_call: NA; v_call: TRBV12-3/TRBV12-4; cdr3_aa: CASSGLEAFF; cdr3_nt: TGTGCCAGCAGTGGCCTTGAAGCTTTCTTT
j_call: TRBJ2-1; clone_size: few; d_call: TRBD2; v_call: TRBV18; cdr3_aa: CASSPGLGDVEQFF; cdr3_nt: TGTGCCAGCTCTCCGGGACTAGGCGACGTTGAGCAGTTCTTC
j_call: TRBJ2-2; clone_size: NA; d_call: TRBD2; v_call: TRBV2; cdr3_aa: CASSELLAGVSTGELFF; cdr3_nt: TGTGCCAGCAGTGAGCTACTAGCGGGAGTGAGCACCGGGGAGCTGTTTTTT
j_call: TRBJ2-1; clone_size: many; d_call: NA; v_call: TRBV12-3/TRBV12-4; cdr3_aa: CASRTFTTNEQFF; cdr3_nt: TGTGCCAGCCGAACTTTTACCACGAATGAGCAGTTCTTC
j_call: TRBJ2-7; clone_size: NA; d_call: TRBD2; v_call: TRBV9; cdr3_aa: CASSVGLAGVFEQYF; cdr3_nt: TGTGCCAGCAGCGTTGGTCTAGCGGGAGTTTTCGAGCAGTACTTC
j_call: TRBJ2-3; clone_size: many; d_call: NA; v_call: TRBV2; cdr3_aa: CARGGADTQYF; cdr3_nt: TGTGCCAGGGGGGGTGCAGATACGCAGTATTTT
j_call: TRBJ2-1; clone_size: many; d_call: NA; v_call: TRBV29-1; cdr3_aa: CSGGTPYNEQFF; cdr3_nt: TGCAGCGGGGGGACTCCCTACAATGAGCAGTTCTTC
j_call: TRBJ2-6; clone_size: NA; d_call: NA; v_call: TRBV6-5; cdr3_aa: CASSPWLSGANVLTF; cdr3_nt: TGTGCCAGCAGTCCGTGGCTCTCTGGGGCCAACGTCCTGACTTTC
j_call: TRBJ1-5; clone_size: few; d_call: NA; v_call: TRBV7-8; cdr3_aa: CASSAKWVGNQPQHF; cdr3_nt: TGTGCCAGCAGCGCCAAGTGGGTGGGCAATCAGCCCCAGCATTTT
j_call: TRBJ2-3; clone_size: many; d_call: TRBD2; v_call: TRBV10-1; cdr3_aa: CARGLRASGRPSTDTQYF; cdr3_nt: TGCGCCAGGGGACTTAGGGCTAGCGGGAGACCTAGCACAGATACGCAGTATTTT
j_call: TRBJ2-1; clone_size: NA; d_call: TRBD2; v_call: TRBV14; cdr3_aa: CASRTLAGGRNEQFF; cdr3_nt: TGTGCCAGCCGCACACTAGCGGGAGGGCGGAATGAGCAGTTCTTC